Described below is a single T cell receptor (beta chain) sequence and its context. The data belong to a study of radiotherapy plus CTLA-4 blockade in lung cancer. The germline V gene has CDR1 SQVTM and CDR2 ANQGSEA. CDR3 size: 15 residues. With V trimmed by 7 bases and J by 3 bases, 11 bases remained unmatched. Assay used: immunoSEQ multiplex PCR; TCRdb lists only in-frame clones, some missing. The repertoire includes 65,000 to 85,000 clones, roughly 70% of them detected once, and 8% to 10% sits in the top ten. The sequencing here drew on peripheral blood, taken from a patient treated with radiotherapy plus ipilimumab. The V and J genes are TRBV29-1 and TRBJ2-5, with 10 bases lining up with TRBD2. The sequence was obtained from a human donor with non-small cell lung cancer whose response to radiotherapy plus ipilimumab could not be evaluated. The CDR3 is CSGTTSGTLKETQYF. For the CDR3, the DNA is TGCAGCGGAACAACTAGCGGGACTTTAAAAGAGACCCAGTACTTC.